This TCR beta chain was observed in a study of blood T cell repertoires in COVID-19. Study overall: COVID-19 samples collected from the United States, Italy and Spain covered acute and convalescent phases. The analysed material was cDNA or gDNA that came from T cells, B-cell-depleted T cells, or PBMCs.

The germline V gene encodes CDR1 WSHSY and CDR2 SAAADI. CDR3 length: 14 amino acids. V was pared by 8 bases and J by 0 bases, with 11 bases between. Under the authors' procedure: Using reference gene primer amplification, nucleated cell counts were estimated. Generated by immunoSEQ multiplex PCR, the TCRdb table keeps only in-frame clones and is missing some. Clone size and V and J calls were adopted from that table, with D and trimming inferred from the DNA. The table lists more than 90,000 clones, about 80% of them singletons. The clonotype comes from a man aged 80 or over with acute or convalescent COVID-19. The sequencing input was peripheral blood. The chain joins TRBV10-2 to TRBJ1-5; no clear D. DNA of the CDR3: TGCGCCAGCCGTCAAACATATAGCAATCAGCCCCAGCATTTT. It encodes CASRQTYSNQPQHF.